The present T cell receptor beta chain was sequenced within a study of T-cell reconstitution after alpha-beta-depleted transplantation in children. The CDR3 runs 13 residues. V was trimmed by 3 bases and J by 5 bases, leaving 8 bases between them. Germline lookup yields CDR1 ENHRY and CDR2 SYGVKD. Study-level findings and limits: Several patients had high TCRbeta diversity at day 60; it came from surviving recipient T cells and thymic progenitors. At one year after transplant, newly produced T cells mostly accounted for T-cell counts and diversity. As was reported, about two months after transplant, alpha-beta T cells came from several hundred expanded graft clones.

The library targeted TCRbeta and was prepared with unique molecular identifiers. TCRdb passed the PCR reads through MiXCR, listing each CDR3 protein once. The sample has 550,000 to 800,000 distinct CDR3 sequences, around 13% seen once. A remark on this clonotype: What it binds is unknown.

The sample here was PBMCs, taken before TCRalphabeta/CD19-depleted stem cell transplant. This chain links TRBV10-3 with TRBJ2-1; a weak D match, TRBD2 (5 bases). The clonotype was recovered from a girl aged 2 to 10 with congenital amegakaryocytic thrombocytopenia, due to receive a stem cell transplant. CDR3 amino acids: CAISEGLDNEQFF. CDR3 in DNA: TGTGCCATCAGTGAAGGACTTGACAATGAGCAGTTCTTC.